The next 21 T cell receptor beta chains were all read from a single sample in a study of control samples from healthy donors and cancer patients. TCRdb's copy holds only in-frame clones and misses some; the assay was immunoSEQ multiplex PCR. This table holds 35,000 to 45,000 clones, about 91% found once. Source material: PBMCs. The receptors here all came from a middle-aged woman with head and neck cancer.

The chain employs TRBV7-2 and TRBJ2-5; a possible D gene is TRBD2 (6 bases). The CDR3 sequence is 13 residues long. In germline, CDR1 is SGHTA, CDR2 FQGNSA. V was clipped by 7 bases and J by 5 bases, with 14 bases between them. DNA for the CDR3: TGTGCCAGCACCCCCGGGAGCGGCGAGACCCAGTACTTC. It is translated as CASTPGSGETQYF.

V is TRBV5-5 and J is TRBJ2-1; no reliable D call. From germline, CDR1 is SGHKS and CDR2 YYEKEE (reference sequence). Trimming pared 2 bases from V and 0 bases from J, leaving 12 bases between. The CDR3 covers 16 residues. This CDR3 is CASSLGYPSSYNEQFF. CDR3 DNA: TGTGCCAGCAGCTTAGGTTACCCGAGCTCCTACAATGAGCAGTTCTTC.

The J gene is TRBJ1-2, the V gene TRBV5-6; no clear D. Germline V CDR1 and CDR2: SGHDT, YYEEEE. The CDR3 has 12 amino acids. This chain's CDR3 is CSSSARSLGYTF. The CDR3 coding sequence is TGTTCCTCCTCGGCAAGGTCGTTAGGCTACACCTTC.

This clone has only a few counts. The chain recombines TRBV6-5 with TRBJ2-5; tentatively, D is TRBD2 (5 bases). The germline gives CDR1 MNHEY, CDR2 SVGAGI. The ends were cut back, 6 bases at V and 4 bases at J, with 12 bases in the middle. There are 13 residues in the CDR3. The CDR3 reads CASRLGEGETQYF. CDR3 DNA: TGTGCCAGCAGACTCGGAGAGGGAGAGACCCAGTACTTC.

This clone occurred a few times. The V call is TRBV7-8, the J call TRBJ1-6; D gene ambiguous. The V and J ends lost 5 bases and 10 bases respectively, with 15 bases between them. This CDR3 is built from 14 residues. Per the germline V gene, CDR1 is SGHVS and CDR2 is FQNEAQ. CDR3 protein: CASSPEGGRSPLHF. The CDR3 DNA reads TGTGCCAGCAGCCCCGAGGGAGGGCGATCACCCCTCCACTTT. Full variable domain (remainder filled in from reference TRBV7-8 and TRBJ1-6): GAGVSQSPRYKVAKRGQDVALRCDPISGHVSLFWYQQALGQGPEFLTYFQNEAQLDKSGLPSDRFFAERPEGSVSTLKIQRTQQEDSAVYLCASSPEGGRSPLHFGNGTRLTVT.

This clone is a singleton in its sample. In DNA form, the CDR3 reads TGTGCCAGTAGAAGTGGGGACGGAGTCACTGAAGCTTTCTTT. Protein product: CASRSGDGVTEAFF. The chain carries TRBV19 and TRBJ1-1; D is possibly TRBD1 (5 bases). This CDR3 is 14 amino acids long. In germline, CDR1 is LNHDA, CDR2 SQIVND (reference sequence). Deletions cut 6 bases from V and 4 bases from J, with 15 bases between.

This clone is a singleton in its sample. This rearrangement joins TRBV7-2 to TRBJ2-2, with D possibly TRBD1 on 5 matching bases. V lost 7 bases and J lost 5, with 17 bases in between. The CDR3 sequence is 15 residues long. Germline assignment: CDR1 SGHTA and CDR2 FQGNSA. The CDR3 region is CASTLRARETGELFF. CDR3 nucleotides: TGTGCCAGCACCCTAAGAGCCAGGGAAACCGGGGAGCTGTTTTTT.

This sequence joins TRBV15 and TRBJ2-2; D is unresolved. V lost 1 base, J lost 5 bases, and 5 bases lay in between. The CDR3 runs 13 residues. Germline CDR1 and CDR2: LNHNV and YYDKDF (reference sequence). DNA of the CDR3: TGTGCCACCAGCAGAGGGTGGACCGGGGAGCTGTTTTTT. This codes for CATSRGWTGELFF. Combining the CDR3 with reference TRBV15 and TRBJ2-2 gives the whole variable domain DAMVIQNPRYQVTQFGKPVTLSCSQTLNHNVMYWYQQKSSQAPKLLFHYYDKDFNNEADTPDNFQSRRPNTSFCFLDIRSPGLGDTAMYLCATSRGWTGELFFGEGSRLTVL.

The J gene is TRBJ2-2, the V gene TRBV14; 7 bases match TRBD2. This CDR3 has 16 residues. The junction had 11 bases not matched to a gene; V was cut back by 2 bases and J by 8 bases. The germline gives CDR1 SGHDN, CDR2 FVKESK. The CDR3 DNA sequence: TGTGCCAGCAGCCAACAGACTAGCCTTCACCGGGGGGAGCTGTTTTTT. Translated, it gives CASSQQTSLHRGELFF.

V gene TRBV5-1 combines with J gene TRBJ2-7; 15 positions match TRBD2. This CDR3 is 17 amino acids long. Trimming cost V 4 bases and J 3 bases; bases outside gene matches: 8. Germline V lookup: CDR1 SGHRS, CDR2 YFSETQ. The CDR3 DNA follows: TGCGCCAGCAGCCGATATACGGGACTAGCGGGAGGCTACGAGCAGTACTTC. Translating it yields CASSRYTGLAGGYEQYF.

This chain uses TRBV27 with TRBJ1-6, with D maybe TRBD1 (6 bases). V lost 9 bases, J lost 6 bases, and 24 bases lay in between. Germline loops: CDR1 MNHEY, CDR2 SMNVEV (reference sequence). CDR3 length equals 17 residues. CDR3 loop: CASRAGALRRTNSPLHF. The CDR3 DNA reads TGTGCCAGTAGGGCAGGGGCCCTACGACGAACTAATTCACCCCTCCACTTT.

The chain uses TRBV29-1 and TRBJ2-7, with 7 bases aligning to TRBD2. V shed 0 bases and J 7 bases; nucleotides not matched to a gene: 0. CDR3 length: 11 residues. Germline lookup yields CDR1 SQVTM and CDR2 ANQGSEA. The CDR3 protein is CSVEEGGEQYF. Here the CDR3 DNA reads TGCAGCGTTGAAGAGGGGGGGGAGCAGTACTTC.

The chain recombines TRBV5-6 with TRBJ1-2, with 8 bases lining up with TRBD1. CDR1 SGHDT and CDR2 YYEEEE come from the germline V gene. The CDR3 totals 14 residues. V shed 1 base and J 4 bases; nucleotides not matched to a gene: 3. CDR3 DNA: TGTGCCAGCAGCTTGAGGGACAGGCCCTATGGCTACACCTTC. Translation: CASSLRDRPYGYTF.

V usage is TRBV3-1 (or the pseudogene TRBV3-2) and J usage is TRBJ2-2; no firm D call. This CDR3 comprises 17 residues. V gave up 1 base and J gave up 3 bases, with 15 bases separating them. Germline CDR1 is LGHDT and CDR2 is YNNKEL (reference sequence). This CDR3 reads CASSQGGVAEHTGELFF. For the CDR3, the DNA is TGTGCCAGCAGCCAAGGAGGAGTGGCGGAGCACACCGGGGAGCTGTTTTTT.

The genes are TRBV6-2 or TRBV6-3 and TRBJ2-1, with no clear D. The V gene lost 2 bases and the J gene lost 3 bases, with 11 bases spanning the gap. Germline assignment: CDR1 MNHEY and CDR2 SVGEGT. This CDR3 region has 15 residues. CDR3 protein: CASSYGQDLYNEQFF. CDR3 in DNA: TGTGCCAGCAGTTACGGCCAGGACCTCTACAATGAGCAGTTCTTC.

V and J are TRBV6-1 and TRBJ1-2, with D possibly being TRBD1 (5 bases). Germline V lookup: CDR1 MNHNS, CDR2 SASEGT. Between the trimmed V and J ends, which lost 4 bases and 3 bases, there was a span of 21 bases. The CDR3 is made up of 17 amino acids. DNA of the CDR3: TGTGCCAGCAGTGTTGTCCCCTCTCCAGGGCGAGACTATGGCTACACCTTC. This encodes CASSVVPSPGRDYGYTF.

This chain connects TRBV11-2 to TRBJ2-7; TRBD1 agrees at 8 bases. V was clipped by 6 bases and J by 3 bases; unmatched bases: 7. Germline CDR1 is SGHAT and CDR2 is FQNNGV. This CDR3 contains 14 residues. This CDR3 reads CASSRSDRGYEQYF. As DNA, the CDR3 is TGTGCCAGCAGTCGAAGTGACAGGGGCTACGAGCAGTACTTC.

The J gene is TRBJ2-2, the V gene TRBV24-1, with TRBD1 identical over 10 bases. This CDR3 is built from 17 residues. Germline values: CDR1 KGHDR, CDR2 SFDVKD. Unmatched junction bases numbered 5, after V lost 2 bases and J lost 3 bases. The CDR3 is CATSDSPGQGYTGELFF. The CDR3 region has the DNA TGTGCCACCAGTGATTCTCCGGGACAGGGGTACACCGGGGAGCTGTTTTTT.

The chain couples TRBV28 to TRBJ2-7; D not resolved. This CDR3 has 11 amino acids. Trimming removed 4 bases at V and 3 bases at J, with 4 bases between. CDR1 and CDR2 (germline): MDHEN, SYDVKM. CDR3: CASSSHYEQYF. In nucleotides, the CDR3 is TGTGCCAGCAGTTCCCACTACGAGCAGTACTTC.

This clone was seen a single time. The rearrangement uses TRBV7-9 and TRBJ2-7; TRBD1 matches 9 bases. V shed 3 bases, J shed 5 bases, and the junction held 11 bases outside the gene matches. The CDR3 loop spans 16 amino acids. Germline V gene data show CDR1 as SEHNR and CDR2 as FQNEAQ (reference sequence). CDR3 amino acids: CASSFGAGTGNHEQYF. Written as DNA, the CDR3 is TGTGCCAGCAGCTTTGGGGCCGGGACAGGGAACCACGAGCAGTACTTC.

This chain joins TRBV29-1 and TRBJ1-1; maybe TRBD1 (6 bases). The CDR3 has 15 residues. Germline loops: CDR1 SQVTM, CDR2 ANQGSEA. The ends were cut back, 5 bases at V and 3 bases at J, with 19 bases in the middle. The CDR3, as DNA: TGCAGCGTTTCTCCCCCCGGAAGGGGGGACACTGAAGCTTTCTTT. Its translation is CSVSPPGRGDTEAFF. Supplemented by reference TRBV29-1 and TRBJ1-1, the full variable domain reads SAVISQKPSRDICQRGTSLTIQCQVDSQVTMMFWYRQQPGQSLTLIATANQGSEATYESGFVIDKFPISRPNLTFSTLTVSNMSPEDSSIYLCSVSPPGRGDTEAFFGQGTRLTVV.